The 3 T cell receptor beta chains given below trace back to one sample, sequenced in a study of beta chain features in type 1 diabetes. The study reverse transcribed the entire isolated RNA, so it sequenced expressed TCRB transcripts. The data were produced by immunoSEQ multiplex PCR, yet TCRdb's version contains in-frame clones alone and is incomplete. The profile covers 200,000 to 250,000 clones, with approximately 14% appearing a single time and about 0.024% taken by the ten largest. Sequenced: naive CD4+ T cells from blood. Every receptor here comes from a woman aged 35 to 49 in good health.

This clone has a handful of counts. The chain combines TRBV18 with TRBJ1-1; TRBD1 matches at 7 bases. CDR3 length: 16 amino acids. The ends lost 3 bases at V and 6 bases at J; junction bases unmatched: 13. Looked up from germline, CDR1 is KGHSH and CDR2 is LQKENI. The CDR3 is CASSPRGQGIPSEAFF. In nucleotides, the CDR3 is TGTGCCAGCTCACCTAGGGGGCAGGGGATACCATCTGAAGCTTTCTTT.

The rearrangement links TRBV19 to TRBJ2-4; a weak D match, TRBD2 (6 bases). The CDR3 contains 18 residues. CDR1 is LNHDA and CDR2 is SQIVND in the germline V gene (reference sequence). V lost 4 bases to trimming and J lost 0 bases, with 19 bases between them. Here the CDR3 reads CASSTGWGVTIAKNIQYF. In DNA form, the CDR3 reads TGTGCCAGTAGTACCGGGTGGGGGGTAACGATAGCCAAAAACATTCAGTACTTC.

The chain links TRBV5-1 to TRBJ2-7; the match to TRBD1 covers 8 bases. The CDR3 contains 16 residues. CDR1 is SGHRS, CDR2 YFSETQ, per germline. With 3 bases clipped from V and 0 bases from J, the junction kept 8 bases outside the gene matches. Written as DNA, the CDR3 is TGCGCCAGCAGCTATATCGGGACAGGAGTCTCCTACGAGCAGTACTTC. Protein sequence: CASSYIGTGVSYEQYF.